This section outlines one TCR beta chain sequence together with its context. This entry comes from a study of coeliac disease. CDR3 length: 14 amino acids. The V gene lost 5 bases and the J gene lost 5 bases, with 16 bases spanning the gap. CDR1 is SGHNT and CDR2 is YYREEE in the germline V gene (reference sequence). The repertoire was sequenced with immunoSEQ multiplex PCR; TCRdb's copy has only in-frame clones and lacks some. Found here are about 4,700 clones, about 63% of them singletons; the top ten hold about 11%. V and J are TRBV5-4 and TRBJ1-1; D remains ambiguous. Sample: lamina propria lymphocytes from the gut. The receptor comes from an older woman with celiac disease. This CDR3 is CASSAGRVVTEAFF. The CDR3 DNA is TGTGCCAGCAGTGCCGGGAGGGTCGTGACTGAAGCTTTCTTT.